The text below deals with one TCR beta chain. The antigen is undetermined. This sample was taken from a study of shared clonotypes between healthy human individuals. The study, taken as a whole, reports: Several donors shared 5% to 5.5% of their naive CD4 clonotypes. Non-shared clonotypes were found to have lower generation probabilities than the clonotypes that were shared by all four of the sorted-subset donors.

The CDR3 covers 14 residues. The V gene lost 3 bases and the J gene lost 7 bases, with 13 bases spanning the gap. The V gene's germline CDR1 is KGHSH and CDR2 LQKENI. Sorted-subset replicate PCRs used 200 ng of genomic DNA. This amount corresponded to 30,000 to 35,000 T cell genomes. Clones were read by immunoSEQ multiplex PCR, and TCRdb kept only the in-frame ones, dropping some. Of roughly 1 million clones in the sample, under 80% were seen once. The clonotype originates from a man aged 18 to 30 in good health. V is TRBV18 and J is TRBJ2-4, with unresolved D. Sequences were obtained from memory CD4+ T cells sorted from blood. Subset: CD45RA-negative fraction. CDR3 DNA: TGTGCCAGCTCACCGACGGACGGCTTCAACATTCAGTACTTC. Amino acids: CASSPTDGFNIQYF.